This T cell receptor beta chain was profiled in a study of radiotherapy plus CTLA-4 blockade in lung cancer. Sequencing used immunoSEQ multiplex PCR; TCRdb keeps in-frame clones, though not all of them. The sample holds roughly 42,000 clones, roughly 79% seen once. The origin of this receptor is a human donor with non-small cell lung cancer that progressed on radiotherapy plus ipilimumab. Sequencing was performed on peripheral blood, taken from a patient treated with radiotherapy plus ipilimumab.

The CDR3 nucleotides read TGCGCCAGCAGCCTGCGGGGGGCGACAAACAATGAGCAGTTCTTC. It codes for CASSLRGATNNEQFF. The chain joins TRBV4-1 to TRBJ2-1, with 8 bases that match TRBD2. This CDR3 is built from 15 residues. Germline CDR1 reads MGHRA; CDR2 reads YSYEKL. After removal of 4 bases from V and 5 bases from J, the junction contained 7 bases not matched to a gene.